These T cell receptor beta chains were read from a single sample in a study of T cell clonotyping in hematopoietic cell transplantation. Assay used: immunoSEQ multiplex PCR; TCRdb lists only in-frame clones, some missing. The repertoire holds approximately 70,000 clones, with 85% to 95% as singletons. Sequences were obtained from peripheral blood mononuclear cells. The receptors here all came from a man in his fifties or sixties in good health. Some clones in this sample may be carry-over from other donors' samples. Each CDR3 is given with its conserved first and last residue. A D gene is named only where the DNA matches it firmly. A row's size may be missing; if present it is once, few, many or a size class.

d_call j_call clone_size v_call cdr3_aa cdr3_nt
NA TRBJ1-3 NA TRBV28 CASSFVGNTIYF TGTGCCAGCAGTTTTGTTGGAAACACCATATATTTT
TRBD1 TRBJ1-6 NA TRBV9 CASSLGQGHSPLHF TGTGCCAGCAGCTTGGGACAGGGTCATTCACCCCTCCACTTT
NA TRBJ1-1 once TRBV7-8 CASSLYMNTEAFF TGTGCCAGCAGCTTATATATGAACACTGAAGCTTTCTTT
NA TRBJ1-5 NA TRBV28 CASSLFPRRSNQPQHF TGTGCCAGCAGTTTATTTCCCCGCCGAAGCAATCAGCCCCAGCATTTT
NA TRBJ1-5 NA TRBV27 CASSLNRGSNQPQHF TGTGCCAGCAGTTTAAACAGAGGTAGCAATCAGCCCCAGCATTTT
TRBD1 TRBJ2-1 NA TRBV2 CASSPRTGAYNEQFF TGTGCCAGCAGTCCTCGGACAGGCGCTTACAATGAGCAGTTCTTC
NA TRBJ2-7 NA TRBV9 CASSVGPDTSYEQYF TGTGCCAGCAGCGTAGGGCCGGACACTTCCTACGAGCAGTACTTC
TRBD2 TRBJ2-3 NA TRBV5-4 CASSWSGRRIVSTDTQYF TGTGCCAGCAGCTGGAGCGGGAGGCGGATCGTTAGCACAGATACGCAGTATTTT
NA TRBJ1-1 NA TRBV7-3 CASSPTGMGEAFF TGTGCCAGCAGCCCCACAGGGATGGGTGAAGCTTTCTTT
NA TRBJ2-3 once TRBV11-2 CASSLDRAPDTQYF TGTGCCAGCAGCTTAGATAGGGCCCCAGATACGCAGTATTTT
NA TRBJ1-2 few TRBV28 CASSFPDGGYTF TGTGCCAGCAGTTTTCCGGACGGTGGCTACACCTTC
NA TRBJ1-2 NA TRBV28 CASSPPDGYGYTF TGTGCCAGCAGTCCCCCGGACGGCTATGGCTACACCTTC
NA TRBJ2-3 NA TRBV29-1 CSVAGVSISSTDTQYF TGCAGCGTTGCGGGGGTCTCAATATCTAGCACAGATACGCAGTATTTT
NA TRBJ2-7 once TRBV28 CASSTPRAPYEQYF TGTGCCAGCAGTACACCCAGGGCACCCTACGAGCAGTACTTC
NA TRBJ2-7 once TRBV4-2 CASSQDPLVVYEQYF TGTGCCAGCAGCCAAGACCCACTAGTAGTGTACGAGCAGTACTTC
NA TRBJ2-1 NA TRBV5-4 CASSWAVNHEQFF TGTGCCAGCAGCTGGGCTGTGAACCATGAGCAGTTCTTC
TRBD2 TRBJ2-7 NA TRBV5-4 CASSLGTSGVEQYF TGTGCCAGCAGCTTGGGGACTAGCGGAGTCGAGCAGTACTTC
NA TRBJ1-3 NA TRBV28 CASIDRRSGNTIYF TGTGCCAGCATCGACAGGAGGAGCGGAAACACCATATATTTT
TRBD2 TRBJ2-1 NA TRBV9 CASSVVERGSYNEQFF TGTGCCAGCAGCGTAGTGGAGCGGGGGTCCTACAATGAGCAGTTCTTC
TRBD2 TRBJ2-1 NA TRBV7-2 CASSLGGRASYNEQFF TGTGCCAGCAGCTTAGGCGGGAGGGCCTCCTACAATGAGCAGTTCTTC
NA TRBJ2-5 once TRBV6-1 CASNLRVQETQYF TGTGCCAGCAATTTGAGGGTCCAAGAGACCCAGTACTTC
NA TRBJ1-2 once TRBV7-2 CASSPTSGGGYGYTF TGTGCCAGCAGCCCAACTTCGGGAGGGGGCTATGGCTACACCTTC
NA TRBJ1-1 NA TRBV18 CASSPPAGGDTEAFF TGTGCCAGCTCACCTCCTGCGGGGGGGGACACTGAAGCTTTCTTT
TRBD2 TRBJ2-5 few TRBV7-2 CASSTQRGEGETQYF TGTGCCAGCAGCACCCAGCGCGGGGAGGGTGAGACCCAGTACTTC
TRBD1 TRBJ1-5 few TRBV19 CASSIYRGGQPQHF TGTGCCAGTAGTATTTACAGGGGTGGTCAGCCCCAGCATTTT
NA TRBJ1-2 NA TRBV7-8 CASSLSSFMNRRYGYTF TGTGCCAGCAGCTTATCTTCGTTTATGAATAGGAGGTATGGCTACACCTTC
NA TRBJ2-3 NA TRBV7-3 CASRGALITDTQYF TGTGCCAGCAGAGGTGCACTGATCACAGATACGCAGTATTTT
NA TRBJ1-5 NA TRBV6-6 CASRRTEDSNQPQHF TGTGCCAGCCGTAGGACAGAGGATAGCAATCAGCCCCAGCATTTT
TRBD1 TRBJ2-7 NA TRBV11-2 CASSLPDRVTYEQYF TGTGCCAGCAGCTTACCCGACAGGGTTACCTACGAGCAGTACTTC
TRBD2 TRBJ2-3 few TRBV7-6 CASSPRGGITDTQYF TGTGCCAGCAGCCCGCGGGGGGGCATTACAGATACGCAGTATTTT
NA TRBJ1-5 once TRBV11-1 CASSLDRGSAQHF TGTGCCAGCAGCTTAGATCGAGGGTCGGCCCAGCATTTT
TRBD1 TRBJ2-3 NA TRBV29-1 CSQRQGTTTDTQYF TGCAGCCAAAGACAGGGTACCACCACAGATACGCAGTATTTT
NA TRBJ1-4 NA TRBV30 CAGFEYATNEKLFF TGTGCCGGATTCGAATACGCAACTAATGAAAAACTGTTTTTT
NA TRBJ2-6 NA TRBV11-2 CASSLHFGANVLTF TGTGCCAGCAGCTTACATTTTGGAGCCAACGTCCTGACTTTC
NA TRBJ1-1 NA TRBV9 CASSVGGVDTEAFF TGTGCCAGCAGCGTCGGAGGGGTTGATACTGAAGCTTTCTTT
NA TRBJ1-2 NA TRBV7-3 CASSLQLNYGYTF TGTGCCAGCAGCCTCCAGTTGAACTATGGCTACACCTTC
NA TRBJ2-3 NA TRBV2 CASSAITDTQYF TGTGCCAGCAGTGCGATTACAGATACGCAGTATTTT
NA TRBJ1-5 NA TRBV28 CASSRRNQPQHF TGTGCCAGCAGCCGGCGGAATCAGCCCCAGCATTTT
TRBD1 TRBJ2-5 NA TRBV5-1 CASSSTGGHETQYF TGCGCCAGCAGCTCGACAGGGGGCCATGAGACCCAGTACTTC
NA TRBJ2-5 once TRBV20-1 CSASMETQYF TGCAGTGCTAGTATGGAGACCCAGTACTTC
TRBD1 TRBJ1-2 once TRBV5-4 CASSSPRTGTINYGYTF TGTGCCAGCAGTTCGCCTCGGACAGGGACAATTAACTATGGCTACACCTTC
TRBD2 TRBJ2-3 NA TRBV2 CASSKLAGGPNTDTQYF TGTGCCAGCAGTAAACTAGCGGGAGGGCCGAACACAGATACGCAGTATTTT
NA TRBJ2-7 NA TRBV7-2 CASSSVPGTVYEQYF TGTGCCAGCAGCTCCGTTCCGGGAACAGTGTACGAGCAGTACTTC
TRBD2 TRBJ2-2 NA TRBV29-1 CSGGAGAGELFF TGCAGCGGGGGAGCGGGGGCCGGGGAGCTGTTTTTT
NA TRBJ2-3 NA TRBV7-6 CASSKSTDTQYF TGTGCCAGCAGCAAGTCCACAGATACGCAGTATTTT
NA TRBJ2-5 NA TRBV30 CAWSTARKPQYF TGTGCCTGGAGTACGGCGCGAAAACCCCAGTACTTC
TRBD2 TRBJ2-7 NA TRBV7-2 CASSLAGGPQEQYF TGTGCCAGCAGCTTAGCGGGAGGGCCTCAGGAGCAGTACTTC
NA TRBJ2-7 NA TRBV25-1 CASSELGIAYF TGTGCCAGCAGTGAATTAGGGATCGCGTACTTC